This T cell receptor (beta chain) derives from a study of T cell changes during pregnancy in multiple sclerosis. Repertoires were generated with immunoSEQ multiplex PCR, while TCRdb's copy carries only in-frame clones and drops some. The sample lists more than 40,000 clones; nearly 90% were seen once. The sample consisted of CD4+ T cells from peripheral blood mononuclear cells, taken in the first trimester of pregnancy. The TCR sequence derives from a female donor with multiple sclerosis, enrolled in a pregnancy study.

CDR3 region: CASSERGYEQYF. The CDR3 region has the DNA TGTGCCAGCAGTGAAAGGGGATACGAGCAGTACTTC. This rearrangement joins TRBV6-1 to TRBJ2-7; D perhaps matches TRBD1 (5 bases). The CDR3 totals 12 residues. Germline V lookup: CDR1 MNHNS, CDR2 SASEGT. The V end lost 2 bases, the J end lost 4 bases, and 6 bases lay between the germline ends.